What follows is one TCR beta chain and its context. The data were taken from a study of T cell changes during pregnancy in multiple sclerosis. V dropped 5 bases and J dropped 2 bases, with 3 bases sitting between them. The length of the CDR3 is 11 residues. In germline, CDR1 is SGHTA, CDR2 FQGNSA. TCRdb's copy holds only in-frame clones and misses some; the assay was immunoSEQ multiplex PCR. The repertoire consists of tens of thousands of clones, with roughly 92% occurring once and the leading ten covering roughly 2.8%. The source material was peripheral blood, sampled in the third trimester of pregnancy. This receptor was obtained from a female donor in good health, enrolled as a control in a pregnancy study. This chain connects TRBV7-2 to TRBJ2-5; unclear D gene. The CDR3 is CASSLQETQYF. The CDR3 coding sequence is TGTGCCAGCAGCCTTCAAGAGACCCAGTACTTC.